Shown below are 21 T cell receptor beta chains from a single sample sequenced in a study of blood T cell repertoires in COVID-19. Only in-frame clones appear in the TCRdb table, and some are missing; sequencing was by immunoSEQ multiplex PCR. The profile covers around 120,000 clones, with almost 70% appearing a single time and 2% to 2.5% taken by the ten largest. Sequenced: peripheral blood. The receptors stem from a woman aged 70-85 years with acute or convalescent COVID-19.

The J gene is TRBJ1-1, the V gene TRBV11-3, with a weak D call TRBD1 (6 bases). The CDR3 has 16 amino acids. Germline V gene sequence: CDR1 SGHNT, CDR2 YENEEA. V was pared by 3 bases and J by 4 bases, with 18 bases between. CDR3 loop: CASSLIPGHLATEAFF. The CDR3, as DNA: TGTGCCAGCAGCTTGATACCGGGACACTTGGCCACTGAAGCTTTCTTT.

This chain links TRBV7-2 with TRBJ2-2; tentative D call: TRBD2 (5 bases). Per germline, CDR1 SGHTA and CDR2 FQGNSA. The CDR3 contains 16 residues. V was pared by 6 bases and J by 2 bases, with 16 bases between. The CDR3 sequence: CASSSYRDYNTGELFF. The CDR3 coding sequence is TGTGCCAGCAGTTCCTACCGGGATTATAACACCGGGGAGCTGTTTTTT.

This rearrangement joins TRBV6-6 to TRBJ2-3, with a tentative D call TRBD2 (6 bases). The CDR3 contains 15 residues. The V gene lost 3 bases and the J gene lost 0 bases, with 10 bases spanning the gap. Germline V gives CDR1 MNHNY, CDR2 SVGAGI (reference sequence). CDR3 coding DNA: TGTGCCAGCAGTTATGGGGGGTCTAGCACAGATACGCAGTATTTT. It is translated as CASSYGGSSTDTQYF.

The chain uses TRBV28 and TRBJ2-1; 11 nucleotides line up with TRBD2. The CDR3 length is 15 residues. The V and J ends lost 7 bases and 5 bases, in that order; junction bases with no gene match: 7. In germline, CDR1 is MDHEN, CDR2 SYDVKM. The CDR3 protein is CASITPGLADNEQFF. CDR3 in DNA: TGTGCCAGCATCACCCCGGGACTAGCGGACAATGAGCAGTTCTTC. Together with reference TRBV28 and TRBJ2-1, the CDR3 gives the full variable domain: DVKVTQSSRYLVKRTGEKVFLECVQDMDHENMFWYRQDPGLGLRLIYFSYDVKMKEKGDIPEGYSVSREKKERFSLILESASTNQTSMYLCASITPGLADNEQFFGPGTRLTVL.

In its sample, this clone was seen a few times. The chain uses TRBV7-6 and TRBJ2-2, with D maybe TRBD2 (5 bases). Trimming took 1 base from V and 5 from J, leaving 11 bases between them. Germline values: CDR1 SGHVS, CDR2 FNYEAQ. CDR3 size: 15 residues. CDR3 loop: CASSLVQRDTGELFF. The DNA for the CDR3 is TGTGCCAGCAGCTTAGTCCAACGGGATACCGGGGAGCTGTTTTTT.

The genes are TRBV19 and TRBJ2-5; D unresolved. Germline V CDR1 and CDR2: LNHDA, SQIVND (reference sequence). V gave up 1 base and J gave up 6 bases, with 12 bases separating them. This CDR3 region has 14 residues. The CDR3 DNA follows: TGTGCCAGTAGTATAGGGGTGGGCCCCAAGACCCAGTACTTC. Its translation is CASSIGVGPKTQYF.

This rearrangement joins TRBV5-1 to TRBJ2-7; 8 bases line up with TRBD1. J was trimmed by 5 bases and V by 4 bases; bases with no gene match: 14. This CDR3 has 16 amino acids. Germline CDR1 SGHRS, CDR2 YFSETQ. The CDR3 sequence is CASSLGYETGVHEQYF. CDR3 in DNA: TGCGCCAGCAGCCTAGGATATGAGACAGGGGTTCACGAGCAGTACTTC.

This clone has a handful of counts. This rearrangement joins TRBV5-6 to TRBJ2-6; D uncertain. CDR1 and CDR2 from the germline V gene are SGHDT and YYEEEE. Trimming stripped 2 bases from V and 0 bases from J, with 6 bases between. The CDR3 contains 15 residues. CDR3 sequence (DNA): TGTGCCAGCAGCTTATACGGCTCTGGGGCCAACGTCCTGACTTTC. Protein: CASSLYGSGANVLTF.

V gene TRBV25-1 combines with J gene TRBJ1-6; the D is unclear. The V gene lost 4 bases and the J gene lost 9 bases, with 10 bases spanning the gap. From germline, CDR1 is MGHDK and CDR2 SYGVNS. There are 13 residues in the CDR3. CDR3: CASSVGGTSPLHF. DNA for the CDR3: TGTGCCAGCAGTGTAGGAGGTACTTCACCCCTCCACTTT.

This chain links TRBV29-1 with TRBJ1-1; D ambiguous. The CDR3 sequence is 11 residues long. The germline V gene has CDR1 SQVTM and CDR2 ANQGSEA. V was cut by 5 bases and J by 6 bases, with 10 bases left in between. The CDR3, as DNA: TGCAGCGTTTTCCCCATGTCTGAAGCTTTCTTT. This gives the protein CSVFPMSEAFF. Variable domain in full (rest from reference TRBV29-1 and TRBJ1-1): SAVISQKPSRDICQRGTSLTIQCQVDSQVTMMFWYRQQPGQSLTLIATANQGSEATYESGFVIDKFPISRPNLTFSTLTVSNMSPEDSSIYLCSVFPMSEAFFGQGTRLTVV.

This clone was detected a few times. The chain recombines TRBV30 with TRBJ1-2; 7 bases align to TRBD1. V trimming: 5 bases; J trimming: 1 base; junction bases outside the gene matches: 10. The CDR3 has 15 amino acids. CDR1 GTSNPN and CDR2 SVGIG come from the germline V gene (reference sequence). The CDR3 region has the DNA TGTGCCTGGCGTTACCGGGACAGTGTTAACTATGGCTACACCTTC. Protein: CAWRYRDSVNYGYTF.

Only a few counts were recorded for this clone. The chain combines TRBV24-1 with TRBJ2-3, with TRBD1 matching 10 bases. J was trimmed by 3 bases and V by 2 bases; bases with no gene match: 4. The CDR3 spans 16 residues. CDR1 and CDR2 from the germline V gene are KGHDR and SFDVKD. The CDR3 DNA follows: TGTGCCACCAGTGATTCCGGGACAGGGGAAACAGATACGCAGTATTTT. This gives the protein CATSDSGTGETDTQYF.

The rearrangement joins TRBV27 to TRBJ2-5; D perhaps matches TRBD2 (6 bases). Germline values: CDR1 MNHEY, CDR2 SMNVEV (reference sequence). Trimming took 8 bases from V and 5 from J, leaving 12 bases between them. This CDR3 spans 12 amino acids. Here the CDR3 reads CASGGLGETQYF. DNA for the CDR3: TGTGCCAGCGGGGGACTTGGGGAGACCCAGTACTTC.

This clone was picked up one time. The chain recombines TRBV5-1 with TRBJ2-2, with TRBD2 matching 16 bases. Germline V lookup: CDR1 SGHRS, CDR2 YFSETQ. This CDR3 is 20 amino acids long. With V trimmed by 3 bases and J by 1 base, 9 bases remained unmatched. The CDR3 spells CASSWGLAGGPSGNTGELFF. In nucleotides, the CDR3 is TGCGCCAGCAGCTGGGGACTAGCGGGAGGGCCGTCGGGGAACACCGGGGAGCTGTTTTTT.

V gene TRBV6-5 combines with J gene TRBJ2-1; 7 nucleotides line up with TRBD1. The V gene's germline CDR1 is MNHEY and CDR2 SVGAGI. CDR3 length: 14 residues. V shed 4 bases and J 15 bases; nucleotides not matched to a gene: 15. The CDR3 sequence is CASSSEQGSSSWFF. The CDR3 DNA reads TGTGCCAGCAGTTCAGAACAGGGGTCTAGCTCGTGGTTCTTC.

The sample holds a few counts of this clone. For the CDR3, the DNA is TGTGCCAGCTCACCACTTCAATACAGGGTTGATACGCAGTATTTT. Translation: CASSPLQYRVDTQYF. This rearrangement joins TRBV18 to TRBJ2-3, with D possibly being TRBD1 (6 bases). The V end was cut by 1 base, the J end by 6 bases, with 14 bases between. The length of the CDR3 is 15 residues. Looked up from germline, CDR1 is KGHSH and CDR2 is LQKENI.

The gene calls are TRBV10-3 and TRBJ1-5; D ambiguous. The V and J ends lost 1 base and 4 bases respectively, with 11 bases between them. Germline CDR1 and CDR2: ENHRY and SYGVKD. The CDR3 spans 15 residues. Here the CDR3 reads CAISEFEGRNQPQHF. In nucleotides, the CDR3 is TGTGCCATCAGTGAGTTCGAGGGTAGGAATCAGCCCCAGCATTTT.

This clone has only a few counts. As DNA, the CDR3 is TGTGCCAGCAGCCCCGCTGGACTTATAAATGAAAAACTGTTTTTT. This sequence encodes CASSPAGLINEKLFF. The genes are TRBV7-6 and TRBJ1-4; no firm D call. Trimming took off 5 bases at V and 5 bases at J, with 15 bases between the two ends. The CDR3 sequence is 15 residues long. In germline, CDR1 is SGHVS, CDR2 FNYEAQ.

The chain uses TRBV19 and TRBJ1-4; D is perhaps TRBD1 (5 bases). The CDR3 covers 14 residues. In germline, CDR1 is LNHDA, CDR2 SQIVND (reference sequence). V was pared by 5 bases and J by 11 bases, with 18 bases between. CDR3 sequence: CASSGLVSKGKLFF. The CDR3 DNA reads TGTGCCAGTAGTGGGCTCGTTTCGAAGGGGAAACTGTTTTTT.

The chain uses TRBV4-3 and TRBJ2-3, with unresolved D. The CDR3 is made up of 12 amino acids. V dropped 0 bases and J dropped 5 bases, with 3 bases sitting between them. Germline lookup yields CDR1 LGHNA and CDR2 YSLEER. Written as DNA, the CDR3 is TGCGCCAGCAGCCAAGATAAAGATACGCAGTATTTT. This sequence encodes CASSQDKDTQYF.

The chain uses TRBV6-2 or TRBV6-3 and TRBJ2-3; 10 nucleotides match TRBD2. J gave up 1 base and V 5 bases, and 6 bases lay outside the gene matches. The CDR3 is 16 amino acids. CDR1 MNHEY and CDR2 SVGEGT come from the germline V gene. CDR3 DNA sequence: TGTGCCAGCAGTCCGAGGCTAGCGGGGGGCACAGATACGCAGTATTTT. Translating it yields CASSPRLAGGTDTQYF.